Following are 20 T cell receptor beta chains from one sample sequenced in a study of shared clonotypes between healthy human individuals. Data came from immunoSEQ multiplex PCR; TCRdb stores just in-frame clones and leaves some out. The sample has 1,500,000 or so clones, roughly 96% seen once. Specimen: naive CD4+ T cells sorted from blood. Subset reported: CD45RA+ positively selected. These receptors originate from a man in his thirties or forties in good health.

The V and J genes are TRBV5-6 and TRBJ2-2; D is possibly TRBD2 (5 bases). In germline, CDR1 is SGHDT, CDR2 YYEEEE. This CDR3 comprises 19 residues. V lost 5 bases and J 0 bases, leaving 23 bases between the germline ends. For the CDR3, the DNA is TGTGCCAGCAGTTCGGGGTTCTTCGTCGGCGGAACGAACACCGGGGAGCTGTTTTTT. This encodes CASSSGFFVGGTNTGELFF. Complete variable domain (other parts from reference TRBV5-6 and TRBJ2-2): DAGVTQSPTHLIKTRGQQVTLRCSPKSGHDTVSWYQQALGQGPQFIFQYYEEEERQRGNFPDRFSGHQFPNYSSELNVNALLLGDSALYLCASSSGFFVGGTNTGELFFGEGSRLTVL.

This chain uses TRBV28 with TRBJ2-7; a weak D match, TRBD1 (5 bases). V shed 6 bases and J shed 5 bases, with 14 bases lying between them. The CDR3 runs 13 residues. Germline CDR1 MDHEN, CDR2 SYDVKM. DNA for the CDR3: TGTGCCAGCAGCCCCATTAGACAGAACGAGCAGTACTTC. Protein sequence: CASSPIRQNEQYF.

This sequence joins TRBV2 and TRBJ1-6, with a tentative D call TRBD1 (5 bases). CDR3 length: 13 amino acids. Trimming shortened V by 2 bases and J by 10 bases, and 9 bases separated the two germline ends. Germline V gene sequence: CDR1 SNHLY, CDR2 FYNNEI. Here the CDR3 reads CASSETGGSPLHF. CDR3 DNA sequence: TGTGCCAGCAGTGAAACGGGGGGATCACCCCTCCACTTT.

CDR3 nucleotide sequence: TGTGCCAGCAGCGTAGATTCTAGCGGGGCCACAGATACGCAGTATTTT. Encoded protein: CASSVDSSGATDTQYF. The V and J genes are TRBV9 and TRBJ2-3, with 9 nucleotides matching TRBD2. The V gene's germline CDR1 is SGDLS and CDR2 YYNGEE. The CDR3 totals 16 residues. V shed 0 bases, J shed 2 bases, and the junction held 4 bases outside the gene matches.

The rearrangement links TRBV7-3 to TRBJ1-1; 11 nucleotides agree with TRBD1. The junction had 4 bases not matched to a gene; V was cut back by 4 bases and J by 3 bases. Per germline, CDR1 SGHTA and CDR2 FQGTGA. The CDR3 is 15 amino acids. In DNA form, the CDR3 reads TGTGCCAGCAGCTGGACAGGGGGCGATCACACTGAAGCTTTCTTT. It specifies CASSWTGGDHTEAFF. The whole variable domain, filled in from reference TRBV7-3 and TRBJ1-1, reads GAGVSQTPSNKVTEKGKYVELRCDPISGHTALYWYRQSLGQGPEFLIYFQGTGAADDSGLPNDRFFAVRPEGSVSTLKIQRTERGDSAVYLCASSWTGGDHTEAFFGQGTRLTVV.

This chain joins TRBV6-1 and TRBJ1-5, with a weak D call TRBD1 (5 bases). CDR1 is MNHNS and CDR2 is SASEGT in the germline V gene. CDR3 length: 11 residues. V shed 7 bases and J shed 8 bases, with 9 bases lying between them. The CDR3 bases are TGTGCCAGCACCCTGGGGGAGCCCCAGCATTTT. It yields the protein CASTLGEPQHF.

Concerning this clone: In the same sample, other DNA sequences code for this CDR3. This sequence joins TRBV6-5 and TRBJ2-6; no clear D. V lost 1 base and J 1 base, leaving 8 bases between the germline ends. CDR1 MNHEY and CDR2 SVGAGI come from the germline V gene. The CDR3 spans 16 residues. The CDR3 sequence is CASSYFLGSGANVLTF. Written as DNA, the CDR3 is TGTGCCAGCAGTTACTTCTTGGGATCTGGGGCCAACGTCCTGACTTTC.

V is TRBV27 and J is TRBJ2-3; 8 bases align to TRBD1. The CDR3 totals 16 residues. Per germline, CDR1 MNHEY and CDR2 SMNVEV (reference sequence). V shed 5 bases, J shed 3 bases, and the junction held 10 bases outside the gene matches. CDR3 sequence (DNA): TGTGCCAGCAGTCCTTCCCGCAGGGGGCTAACAGATACGCAGTATTTT. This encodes CASSPSRRGLTDTQYF.

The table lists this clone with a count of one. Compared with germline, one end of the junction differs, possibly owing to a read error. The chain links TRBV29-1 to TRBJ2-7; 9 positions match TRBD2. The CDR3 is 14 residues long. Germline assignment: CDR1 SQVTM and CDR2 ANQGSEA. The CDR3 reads CSVEAGGAAYEQYF. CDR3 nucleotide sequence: TGCAGCGTCGAAGCGGGAGGTGCGGCCTACGAGCAGTACTTC.

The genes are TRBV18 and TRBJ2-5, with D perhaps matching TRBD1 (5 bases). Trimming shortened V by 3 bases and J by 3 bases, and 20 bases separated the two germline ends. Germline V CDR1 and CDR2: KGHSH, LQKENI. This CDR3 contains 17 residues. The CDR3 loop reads CASSPVPAGRNKETQYF. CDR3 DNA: TGTGCCAGCTCACCGGTGCCTGCAGGGCGGAATAAAGAGACCCAGTACTTC.

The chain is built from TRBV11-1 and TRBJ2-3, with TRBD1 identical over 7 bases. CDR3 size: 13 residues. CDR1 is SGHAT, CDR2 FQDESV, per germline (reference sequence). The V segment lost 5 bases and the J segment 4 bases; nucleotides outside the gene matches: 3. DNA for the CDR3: TGTGCCAGCAGCCGACAGGGCTCAGATACGCAGTATTTT. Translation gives CASSRQGSDTQYF.

CDR3 in amino acids: CASSLGEWASGSSTDTQYF. The CDR3 DNA is TGTGCCAGCAGCTTGGGGGAGTGGGCTAGCGGGAGCAGCACAGATACGCAGTATTTT. The chain uses TRBV5-4 and TRBJ2-3; 10 nucleotides align to TRBD2. The CDR3 loop spans 19 amino acids. J lost 0 bases, V lost 0 bases, and 10 bases had no gene match. Germline loops: CDR1 SGHNT, CDR2 YYREEE (reference sequence).

CDR3 protein: CASSVSEQNNYGYTF. Here the CDR3 DNA reads TGTGCCAGCAGCGTATCTGAACAGAATAACTATGGCTACACCTTC. The J gene is TRBJ1-2, the V gene TRBV9, with D hard to call. The CDR3 has 15 amino acids. The germline V gene has CDR1 SGDLS and CDR2 YYNGEE. V gave up 1 base and J gave up 1 base, with 11 bases separating them.

CDR3 protein: CASVSSGGETQYF. The CDR3, as DNA: TGTGCCAGCGTTTCTTCGGGGGGAGAGACCCAGTACTTC. The chain is built from TRBV11-2 and TRBJ2-5; 7 nucleotides line up with TRBD2. The germline CDR1 and CDR2 sequences are SGHAT and FQNNGV. This CDR3 spans 13 amino acids. Trimming removed 8 bases from V and 4 bases from J; junction bases left unmatched: 7.

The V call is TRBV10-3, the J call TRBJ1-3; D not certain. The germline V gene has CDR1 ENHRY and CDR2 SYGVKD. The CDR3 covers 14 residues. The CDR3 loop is CASELGASGNTIYF. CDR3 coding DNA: TGTGCGTCAGAACTCGGAGCCTCTGGAAACACCATATATTTT.

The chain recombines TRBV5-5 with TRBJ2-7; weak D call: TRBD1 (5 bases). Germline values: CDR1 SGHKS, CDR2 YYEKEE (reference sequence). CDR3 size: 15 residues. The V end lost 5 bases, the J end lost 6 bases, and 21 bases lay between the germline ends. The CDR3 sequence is CASRGVGQGKSEQYF. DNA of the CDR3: TGTGCCAGCAGAGGGGTGGGGCAGGGCAAATCCGAGCAGTACTTC.

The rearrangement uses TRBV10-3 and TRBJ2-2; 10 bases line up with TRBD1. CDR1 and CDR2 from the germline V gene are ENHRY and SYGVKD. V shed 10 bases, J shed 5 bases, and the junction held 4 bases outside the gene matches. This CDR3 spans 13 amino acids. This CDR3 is CATRTGGTGELFF. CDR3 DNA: TGTGCCACCCGGACAGGGGGTACCGGGGAGCTGTTTTTT.

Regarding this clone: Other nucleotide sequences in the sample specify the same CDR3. The CDR3 nucleotides are TGCGCCAGCAGCTTGGGTCCTAGCAGCTCCTACGAGCAGTACTTC. Its translation is CASSLGPSSSYEQYF. J is TRBJ2-7 and V is TRBV5-1; D perhaps matches TRBD2 (5 bases). Between the trimmed V and J ends, which lost 0 bases and 0 bases, there was a span of 10 bases. This CDR3 spans 15 amino acids. CDR1 is SGHRS and CDR2 is YFSETQ in the germline V gene.

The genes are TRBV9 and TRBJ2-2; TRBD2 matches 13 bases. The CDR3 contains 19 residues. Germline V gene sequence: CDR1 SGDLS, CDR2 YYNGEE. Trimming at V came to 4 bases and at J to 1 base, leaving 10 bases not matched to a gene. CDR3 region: CASSFGLAGAIGNTGELFF. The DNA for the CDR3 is TGTGCCAGCAGCTTCGGACTAGCGGGAGCGATAGGGAACACCGGGGAGCTGTTTTTT.

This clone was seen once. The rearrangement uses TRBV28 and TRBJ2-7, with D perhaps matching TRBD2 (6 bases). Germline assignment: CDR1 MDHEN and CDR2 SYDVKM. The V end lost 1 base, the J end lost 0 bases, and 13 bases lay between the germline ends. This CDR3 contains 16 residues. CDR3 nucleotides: TGTGCCAGCAGTTTATCCCAAGCGGGCCTCTCCTACGAGCAGTACTTC. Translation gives CASSLSQAGLSYEQYF.